This is a list of T cell receptor beta chains from one sample in a study of blood T cell repertoires in COVID-19. Sequencing used immunoSEQ multiplex PCR; TCRdb keeps in-frame clones, though not all of them. Counted here are just over 60,000 clones, roughly 80% occurring once; the ten biggest clones make up about a fifth. Sample: peripheral blood. The source is a woman aged 80 or over with active or convalescent COVID-19. Both conserved end residues are part of each CDR3. The order of the fields is D gene, J gene, V gene, clone size, CDR3 DNA, CDR3 protein. The D gene is left open where the match is weak. Part of the rows lack a size; the others show once, few, many or a class for expanded clones.

. | TRBJ1-4 | TRBV10-3 | . | TGTGCCATCAGCCCTCGGGATGGTGAAAAACTGTTTTTT | CAISPRDGEKLFF
. | TRBJ2-6 | TRBV5-4 | . | TGTGCCAGCAGCTCGGGACATCATGGGGCCAACGTCCTGACTTTC | CASSSGHHGANVLTF
. | TRBJ2-7 | TRBV6-5 | . | TGTGCCACCTCATCCCTAATTGGCTACGAGCAGTACTTC | CATSSLIGYEQYF
. | TRBJ1-1 | TRBV2 | . | TGTGCCAGCAGTGTCGCCCTGGGCAGTAGTCACACTGAAGCTTTCTTT | CASSVALGSSHTEAFF
. | TRBJ1-1 | TRBV29-1 | once | TGCACCGCGGGACATCCGAACACTGAAGCTTTCTTT | CTAGHPNTEAFF
TRBD1 | TRBJ1-2 | TRBV6-5 | . | TGTGCCAGCAGTTACTCGGAGGGGGCGGGAGGCTACACCTTC | CASSYSEGAGGYTF
TRBD2 | TRBJ2-1 | TRBV3-1/TRBV3-2 | . | TGTGCCAGCAGCAACTCGGGGGGTGAGCAGTTCTTC | CASSNSGGEQFF
. | TRBJ1-1 | TRBV6-5 | . | TGTGCCAGCGGTAGACAGAATCCGAACACTGAAGCTTTCTTT | CASGRQNPNTEAFF
TRBD1 | TRBJ1-1 | TRBV19 | . | TGTGCCAGTAGTTCCGGCTGGACAGGGGGAGGGCTGGCAGCTTTCTTT | CASSSGWTGGGLAAFF
TRBD2 | TRBJ2-5 | TRBV2 | few | TGTGCCAGCAGTGGTCTAGCGGGTCAAGAGACCCAGTACTTC | CASSGLAGQETQYF
TRBD1 | TRBJ1-3 | TRBV6-5 | . | TGTGCCAGCAGTCCCGGGACAGGGGGAAACACCATATATTTT | CASSPGTGGNTIYF
TRBD2 | TRBJ2-7 | TRBV5-6 | . | TGTGCCAGCAGGACTGTAGCGGGAGAATACGAGCAGTACTTC | CASRTVAGEYEQYF
. | TRBJ1-1 | TRBV29-1 | . | TGCAGCGCCCGGGGACAAATGAACACTGAAGCTTTCTTT | CSARGQMNTEAFF
. | TRBJ2-1 | TRBV19 | once | TGTGCCAGTAGCTTGTACAATGAGCAGTTCTTC | CASSLYNEQFF
. | TRBJ1-6 | TRBV19 | . | TGTGCCAGTAGTCCCCGACAGGTTTCACCCCTCCACTTT | CASSPRQVSPLHF
. | TRBJ1-4 | TRBV19 | . | TGTGCCAGTAGTCCGGAGGGGTTTGTCGGTGAAAAACTGTTTTTT | CASSPEGFVGEKLFF
TRBD2 | TRBJ2-3 | TRBV2 | . | TGTGCCAGCAGCGCAAACCCGGGACTAGTCACAGATACGCAGTATTTT | CASSANPGLVTDTQYF
TRBD2 | TRBJ2-3 | TRBV6-2/TRBV6-3 | . | TGTGCCAGCAGTTACGCGGGGGGGCGCACAGATACGCAGTATTTT | CASSYAGGRTDTQYF
. | TRBJ1-2 | TRBV5-4 | few | TGTGCCAGCAGCTTGGACCAACGGGGTGGGTATGGCTACACCTTC | CASSLDQRGGYGYTF
TRBD2 | TRBJ2-5 | TRBV27 | few | TGTGCCAGCAGTTTTCCAGCGGGGAGACTTACGGTCGCGGAGACCCAGTACTTC | CASSFPAGRLTVAETQYF
TRBD1 | TRBJ2-1 | TRBV6-5 | . | TGTGCCAGCAGTTACTCGATGACAGGGATCAATGAGCAGTTCTTC | CASSYSMTGINEQFF
. | TRBJ2-6 | TRBV15 | . | TGTGCCACCAGCAGAGATTTTAGTCACTCTGGGGCCAACGTCCTGACTTTC | CATSRDFSHSGANVLTF